This is a list of T cell receptor beta chains from one sample in a study. Via MiXCR, TCRdb re-called the multiplex PCR reads, giving one row per CDR3 protein. The sample lists 1,300 or so distinct CDR3 sequences, more than 20% occurring once. The specimen was naive CD4+ T cells sorted from blood. These TCRs come from a female donor with breast cancer. Each CDR3 is given without its conserved first and last residue.

V,length,CDR3
TRBV12-3/TRBV12-4,16,ASSTSGRGLMWYYGYT
TRBV12-3/TRBV12-4,12,ASSNGLEEAGYT
TRBV12-3/TRBV12-4,12,ASSRTGLFYGYT
TRBV12-3/TRBV12-4,11,ASSFRPGLGYT
TRBV12-3/TRBV12-4,11,ASSGRTGLGYT
TRBV12-3/TRBV12-4,10,ASSFGEDHRT
TRBV12-3/TRBV12-4,11,ASSQQGPYGYT
TRBV12-3/TRBV12-4,10,ASSNKNTEAF
TRBV12-3/TRBV12-4,13,ASNQPGQGNYGYT
TRBV12-3/TRBV12-4,16,ASTPSGFRDSTNTEAF
TRBV12-3/TRBV12-4,11,ASTPRAGDGYT
TRBV12-3/TRBV12-4,10,ASSLGPAGYT
TRBV12-3/TRBV12-4,8,ATRFGSYT
TRBV12-3/TRBV12-4,10,ASSFPLYGYT
TRBV12-3/TRBV12-4,10,ASTTTGYGYT
TRBV12-3/TRBV12-4,12,ASSLRGFDYGYT
TRBV12-3/TRBV12-4,12,ASSRQWGDYGYT
TRBV12-3/TRBV12-4,13,ASSVRGWGNYGYT
TRBV12-3/TRBV12-4,16,ASSFSPGLGGEFNGYT
TRBV12-3/TRBV12-4,9,ASSLAGGYT
TRBV12-3/TRBV12-4,11,ASSRGRNYGYT
TRBV12-3/TRBV12-4,13,ASSLAPGPPYGYT
TRBV12-3/TRBV12-4,12,ASSPTGLRYGYT
TRBV12-3/TRBV12-4,11,ASSFPTGRGYT
TRBV12-3/TRBV12-4,11,ASSLAGRGGYT
TRBV12-3/TRBV12-4,9,ASSLAKRYT
TRBV12-3/TRBV12-4,11,ASKPRHAVGYT
TRBV12-3/TRBV12-4,11,ASSWAEGDGYT
TRBV12-3/TRBV12-4,8,ASSTVGYT
TRBV12-3/TRBV12-4,13,ASRGQALRHYGYT